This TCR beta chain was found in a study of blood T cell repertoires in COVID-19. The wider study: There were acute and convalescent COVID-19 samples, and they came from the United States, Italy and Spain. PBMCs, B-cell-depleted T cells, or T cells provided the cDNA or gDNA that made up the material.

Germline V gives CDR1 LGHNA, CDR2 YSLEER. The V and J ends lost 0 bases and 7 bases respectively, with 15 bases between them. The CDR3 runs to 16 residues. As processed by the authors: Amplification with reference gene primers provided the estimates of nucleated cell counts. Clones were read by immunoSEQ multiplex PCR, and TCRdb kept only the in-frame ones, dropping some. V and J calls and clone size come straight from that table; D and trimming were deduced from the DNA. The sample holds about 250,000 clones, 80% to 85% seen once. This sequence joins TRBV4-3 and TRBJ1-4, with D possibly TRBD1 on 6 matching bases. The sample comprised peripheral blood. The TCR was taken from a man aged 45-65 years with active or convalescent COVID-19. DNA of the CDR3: TGCGCCAGCAGCCAAGAGGGGGGGGCAGGGCCTGAAAAACTGTTTTTT. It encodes CASSQEGGAGPEKLFF.